These 20 T cell receptor beta chains were all obtained from the same sample, sequenced in a study of sequential checkpoint blockade in melanoma. Only in-frame clones appear in the TCRdb table, and some are missing; sequencing was by immunoSEQ multiplex PCR. The sample records about 5,500 clones, 30% to 45% being singletons. Described treatment: randomized to nivolumab then ipilimumab (arm A) or the reverse (arm B). This material consisted of tumor tissue (inferred from file names), taken from a patient given nivolumab and ipilimumab in sequence. The receptors were sampled from a human donor with melanoma.

This clone is medium-sized by share. V is TRBV9 and J is TRBJ2-7; the D is unclear. Germline CDR1 is SGDLS and CDR2 is YYNGEE. The CDR3 runs 12 residues. Trimming took 5 bases from V and 4 from J, leaving 10 bases between them. CDR3 residues: CASSEWGYEQYF. As DNA, the CDR3 is TGTGCCAGCAGTGAATGGGGATACGAGCAGTACTTC.

This chain connects TRBV19 to TRBJ2-2, with D possibly being TRBD2 (6 bases). V lost 5 bases and J 2 bases, leaving 15 bases between the germline ends. CDR3 length: 16 residues. CDR1 and CDR2 (germline): LNHDA, SQIVND (reference sequence). CDR3 DNA sequence: TGTGCCAGTAGTCGTTTCGGGAGAATAAACACCGGGGAGCTGTTTTTT. Translated, it gives CASSRFGRINTGELFF. Full variable domain (remainder filled in from reference TRBV19 and TRBJ2-2): DGGITQSPKYLFRKEGQNVTLSCEQNLNHDAMYWYRQDPGQGLRLIYYSQIVNDFQKGDIAEGYSVSREKKESFPLTVTSAQKNPTAFYLCASSRFGRINTGELFFGEGSRLTVL.

The chain is built from TRBV19 and TRBJ2-2; D is perhaps TRBD1 or TRBD2 (5 bases each). The germline V gene encodes CDR1 LNHDA and CDR2 SQIVND (reference sequence). The CDR3 is 14 amino acids. V lost 3 bases and J lost 3, with 8 bases in between. CDR3 sequence reads: CASSIWGYTGELFF. The CDR3 nucleotides read TGTGCCAGTAGTATTTGGGGGTACACCGGGGAGCTGTTTTTT.

The rearrangement uses TRBV18 and TRBJ1-4; 7 positions agree with TRBD1. The trim removed 1 base at V and 7 bases at J, leaving 9 bases unmatched. Germline-derived CDR1 and CDR2 are KGHSH and LQKENI. This CDR3 is 16 amino acids long. The CDR3 nucleotides are TGTGCCAGCTCACCACGACCAGGGGCAGGGGGTGAAAAACTGTTTTTT. Protein: CASSPRPGAGGEKLFF.

This clone appeared a single time. The chain has TRBV10-3 and TRBJ1-5, with D hard to call. Germline CDR1 is ENHRY and CDR2 is SYGVKD. This CDR3 has 12 amino acids. Deletions cut 0 bases from V and 12 bases from J, with 9 bases between. This chain's CDR3 is CAISESSKYQHF. In DNA, the CDR3 is TGTGCCATCAGTGAGTCGAGCAAATACCAGCATTTT.

This chain links TRBV6-8 with TRBJ1-4; the D gene is possibly TRBD1 (5 bases). The CDR3 totals 14 residues. Trimming cost V 5 bases and J 7 bases, with 14 bases left between them. Germline V gene lookup returns CDR1 MNHGY and CDR2 SAAAGT. CDR3 bases: TGTGCCAGCAGTGTGTCAGGGTCAGGTGAAAAACTGTTTTTT. This translates into CASSVSGSGEKLFF.

The sample holds a few counts of this clone. V gene TRBV15 combines with J gene TRBJ2-7, with D tentatively TRBD1 or TRBD2 (5 bases each). Germline V gene lookup returns CDR1 LNHNV and CDR2 YYDKDF (reference sequence). V was trimmed by 5 bases and J by 1 base, leaving 18 bases between them. The CDR3 is made up of 16 amino acids. The CDR3 nucleotides are TGTGCCACCAGCGAGACAGTCCGAGGGTTGTCCTACGAGCAGTACTTC. As protein: CATSETVRGLSYEQYF.

The chain links TRBV2 to TRBJ2-3, with 9 bases that match TRBD2. Germline values: CDR1 SNHLY, CDR2 FYNNEI. The V segment lost 7 bases and the J segment 0 bases; nucleotides outside the gene matches: 8. The CDR3 is 16 residues long. The CDR3 DNA follows: TGTGCCAGCACCAGATCGGGACTAGCTAGCACAGATACGCAGTATTTT. It translates to CASTRSGLASTDTQYF.

This clone is labeled as medium-sized. J is TRBJ1-1 and V is TRBV28; 9 nucleotides match TRBD1. This CDR3 is built from 12 residues. After removal of 5 bases from V and 11 bases from J, the junction contained 6 bases not matched to a gene. Looked up from germline, CDR1 is MDHEN and CDR2 is SYDVKM. The CDR3 sequence: CASSTGQGLAFF. For the CDR3, the DNA is TGTGCCAGCAGTACCGGACAGGGGTTGGCTTTCTTT.

This clone appeared a few times. The chain joins TRBV7-6 to TRBJ2-3; D remains unclear. Trimming pared 1 base from V and 3 bases from J, leaving 8 bases between. Looked up from germline, CDR1 is SGHVS and CDR2 is FNYEAQ. CDR3 length equals 14 residues. In nucleotides, the CDR3 is TGTGCCAGCAGCTTAGGGGGAAGGACAGATACGCAGTATTTT. Its translation: CASSLGGRTDTQYF.

Within the sample, this clone is large. The chain recombines TRBV9 with TRBJ2-2; a possible D gene is TRBD2 (5 bases). Germline CDR1 reads SGDLS; CDR2 reads YYNGEE. With 0 bases removed from V and 5 bases from J, the gap between germline ends came to 11 bases. This CDR3 is built from 15 residues. The CDR3 sequence: CASSVVDSRTGELFF. CDR3 nucleotides: TGTGCCAGCAGCGTAGTGGACTCCCGGACCGGGGAGCTGTTTTTT.

This rearrangement joins TRBV28 to TRBJ1-2; 11 nucleotides line up with TRBD1. V lost 2 bases and J lost 7; bases outside the gene matches: 3. This CDR3 has 14 amino acids. Looked up from germline, CDR1 is MDHEN and CDR2 is SYDVKM. The CDR3 DNA is TGTGCCAGCAGTTTAGGGACAGGGGGAGGTGGCTACACCTTC. Translated, it gives CASSLGTGGGGYTF.

The sample holds a few counts of this clone. This chain links TRBV19 with TRBJ1-1, with unresolved D. In germline, CDR1 is LNHDA, CDR2 SQIVND (reference sequence). Trimming took 7 bases from V and 2 from J, leaving 11 bases between them. CDR3 length equals 13 residues. In DNA form, the CDR3 reads TGTGCCAGTATCCCACGACCAAACACTGAAGCTTTCTTT. Its protein product is CASIPRPNTEAFF.

This clone was picked up a small number of times. This chain joins TRBV28 and TRBJ1-1, with D hard to call. The CDR3 runs to 12 residues. Germline-derived CDR1 and CDR2 are MDHEN and SYDVKM. V was pared by 10 bases and J by 0 bases, with 9 bases between. CDR3 residues: CAITRLNTEAFF. CDR3 sequence (DNA): TGTGCCATCACGCGTTTGAACACTGAAGCTTTCTTT.

This clone was found a few times. The genes are TRBV25-1 and TRBJ2-5; D ambiguous. Trimming took 2 bases from V and 5 from J, leaving 15 bases between them. CDR3 length equals 15 residues. Germline CDR1 MGHDK, CDR2 SYGVNS. CDR3 sequence (DNA): TGTGCCAGCAGTGAACTGGCGACCTCGGTTGAGACCCAGTACTTC. Protein: CASSELATSVETQYF. Complete variable domain (other parts from reference TRBV25-1 and TRBJ2-5): EADIYQTPRYLVIGTGKKITLECSQTMGHDKMYWYQQDPGMELHLIHYSYGVNSTEKGDLSSESTVSRIRTEHFPLTLESARPSHTSQYLCASSELATSVETQYFGPGTRLLVL.

There are a few counts of this clone. The rearrangement uses TRBV7-5 and TRBJ2-3; TRBD1, the D gene given by the table, was not confirmed from the DNA. TRBV7-5 is listed as a pseudogene. The CDR3 is 14 residues long. In nucleotides, the CDR3 is TGTGCCAGCAGTACCACAGGGGGGACAGATACGCAGTATTTT. It codes for CASSTTGGTDTQYF.

This CDR3 reads CASSPRTGQDEQYF. CDR3 nucleotide sequence: TGTGCCAGCTCACCCCGGACAGGGCAGGACGAGCAGTACTTC. J is TRBJ2-7 and V is TRBV18, with 8 bases that match TRBD1. The CDR3 spans 14 residues. Trimming at V came to 3 bases and at J to 5 bases, leaving 6 bases not matched to a gene. Germline assignment: CDR1 KGHSH and CDR2 LQKENI.

This clone was counted only a few times. The CDR3 region is CAWSVSQGYGYTF. The CDR3 bases are TGTGCCTGGAGTGTCAGTCAGGGATATGGCTACACCTTC. V is TRBV30 and J is TRBJ1-2; TRBD1 is a possible D gene (5 bases). The CDR3 sequence is 13 residues long. The germline V gene has CDR1 GTSNPN and CDR2 SVGIG (reference sequence). The V end was cut by 0 bases, the J end by 5 bases, with 10 bases between.

The chain joins TRBV28 to TRBJ1-5; TRBD1 aligns across 8 bases. The trim removed 5 bases at V and 2 bases at J, leaving 8 bases unmatched. The length of the CDR3 is 16 residues. Per the germline V gene, CDR1 is MDHEN and CDR2 is SYDVKM. CDR3 DNA sequence: TGTGCCAGCAGTCGCAGGGGGCTGGTTGGCAATCAGCCCCAGCATTTT. Protein product: CASSRRGLVGNQPQHF.

J is TRBJ2-5 and V is TRBV6-8, with 10 bases aligning to TRBD2. V dropped 3 bases and J dropped 2; count of bases not matched to a gene: 6. The CDR3 extends over 16 amino acids. CDR1 and CDR2 (germline): MNHGY, SAAAGT. CDR3 residues: CASSYVAGGGQETQYF. The DNA of the CDR3 is TGTGCCAGCAGTTATGTAGCGGGAGGTGGGCAAGAGACCCAGTACTTC.